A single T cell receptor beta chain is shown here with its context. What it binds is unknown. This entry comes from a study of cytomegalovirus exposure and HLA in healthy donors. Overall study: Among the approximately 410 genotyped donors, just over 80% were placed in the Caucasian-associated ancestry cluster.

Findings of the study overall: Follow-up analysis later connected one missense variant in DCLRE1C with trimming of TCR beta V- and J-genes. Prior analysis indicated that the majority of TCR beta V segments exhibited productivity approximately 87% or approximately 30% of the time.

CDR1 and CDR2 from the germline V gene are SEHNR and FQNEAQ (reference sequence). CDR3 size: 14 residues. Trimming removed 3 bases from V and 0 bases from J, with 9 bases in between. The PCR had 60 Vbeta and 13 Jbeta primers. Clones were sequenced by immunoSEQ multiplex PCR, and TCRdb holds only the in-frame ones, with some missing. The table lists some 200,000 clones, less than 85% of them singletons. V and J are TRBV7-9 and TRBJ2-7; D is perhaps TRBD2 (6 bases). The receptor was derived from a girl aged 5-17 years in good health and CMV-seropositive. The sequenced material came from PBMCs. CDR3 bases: TGTGCCAGCAGCTTCGGAGGGGCCTCCTACGAGCAGTACTTC. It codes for CASSFGGASYEQYF.